These T cell receptor beta chains were read from a single sample in a study of T cell repertoires in cytomegalovirus infection. Using its own MiXCR run on the reads, TCRdb lists one record per CDR3 protein. The sample has 200,000 to 300,000 distinct CDR3 sequences, roughly 10% seen once. The specimen was PBMCs. These receptors originate from a human donor in good health (CMV status not recorded). Some clones in this sample may be carry-over from other donors' samples. Both conserved end residues are part of each CDR3. Each record gives: J gene, V gene, D gene, clone size, CDR3 DNA, CDR3 protein. The D gene is left open where the match is weak. Clone size appears in some rows only: once, few, many, or a class for an expanded clone.

TRBJ2-2 TRBV6-5 TRBD2 many TGTGCCAGCAGAGGGAATAGCGGGAGGGCGAACACCGGGGAGCTGTTTTTT CASRGNSGRANTGELFF
TRBJ2-7 TRBV7-8 NA many TGTGCCAGCAGCCTTTTTTTGGCCGCAGGGGACTACGAGCAGTACTTC CASSLFLAAGDYEQYF
TRBJ2-5 TRBV7-9 NA many TGTGCCAGCAGCTTTCCGGGAAACCAAGAGACCCAGTACTTC CASSFPGNQETQYF
TRBJ2-3 TRBV11-2 TRBD2 many TGTGCCAGCAGCCCCCAGCGGGAGCGATCACGCACAGATACGCAGTATTTT CASSPQRERSRTDTQYF
TRBJ2-7 TRBV7-2 TRBD1 many TGTGCCAGCAGCAAAGGACAGGGGGTTTACGAGCAGTACTTC CASSKGQGVYEQYF
TRBJ1-1 TRBV7-9 TRBD1 few TGTGCCAGCAGCTTGGGACAGGGGAATGAAGCTTTCTTT CASSLGQGNEAFF
TRBJ1-5 TRBV29-1 NA few TGCAGCGTACCGAAACCCGGGCCGGTAATCAGCGAGGGCAATCAGCCCCAGCATTTT CSVPKPGPVISEGNQPQHF
TRBJ2-2 TRBV28 TRBD2 few TGTGCCAGCAGTCTCCCGGGGGGGGCCGGGGAGCTGTTTTTT CASSLPGGAGELFF
TRBJ2-1 TRBV20-1 TRBD2 few TGCAGTGCTAGTCGGTCGGGGGGGCAGAATGAGCAGTTCTTC CSASRSGGQNEQFF
TRBJ1-4 TRBV28 NA NA TGTGCCAGCAGTTTATTGACCAACGAAAAACTGTTTTTT CASSLLTNEKLFF
TRBJ1-5 TRBV18 NA NA TGTGCCAGCTCACCTACCCGAGGCAGCAATCAGCCCCAGCATTTT CASSPTRGSNQPQHF
TRBJ1-2 TRBV6-6 NA few TGTGCCAGCAGTTACTCAGCTAGCCCTGGCTACACCTTC CASSYSASPGYTF
TRBJ2-3 TRBV24-1 NA NA TGTGCCACCAGTGATCCGGGGACCCCCCTTGGAGGGGCAGATACGCAGTATTTT CATSDPGTPLGGADTQYF
TRBJ2-7 TRBV28 TRBD1 NA TGTGCCAACAGTTCCGGACAGGGTGCCTACGAGCAGTACTTC CANSSGQGAYEQYF
TRBJ1-1 TRBV4-1 NA few TGCGCCAGCAGCCAAGAAACAGGGCAAACTGAAGCTTTCTTT CASSQETGQTEAFF
TRBJ1-2 TRBV15 NA NA TGTGCCAACCCCTATGGCTACACCTTC CANPYGYTF
TRBJ1-3 TRBV11-2 NA NA TGTGCCAGCAGCTCCGCAGGGATCCCTGGAAACACCATATATTTT CASSSAGIPGNTIYF
TRBJ2-3 TRBV11-3 NA many TGTGCCAGCAGCCCCCATGCCGGGAGTCCAGATACGCAGTATTTT CASSPHAGSPDTQYF
TRBJ1-1 TRBV28 NA NA TGTGCCAGCAGTCCCGCTACGCTACGCGATGGATACGGGACTGAAGCTTTCTTT CASSPATLRDGYGTEAFF
TRBJ1-1 TRBV7-2 NA many TGTGCCAGCAGCCCCAGAAACCTGAACACTGAAGCTTTCTTT CASSPRNLNTEAFF
TRBJ2-3 TRBV14 NA NA TGTGCCAGCAGCCTTAACCTCCTGTCAGATACGCAGTATTTT CASSLNLLSDTQYF
TRBJ1-2 TRBV19 TRBD1 few TGTGCCAGTAGTACGCAGACAGGGGCGGGCTCTGGCTATGGCTACACCTTC CASSTQTGAGSGYGYTF
TRBJ2-3 TRBV18 TRBD2 NA TGTGCCAGCTCATTGCAGCGGGGAACCACAGATACGCAGTATTTT CASSLQRGTTDTQYF
TRBJ2-7 TRBV7-2 NA many TGTGCCAGCAGCTTAGTTGGCGGGGGCGGTAGCTACGAGCAGTACTTC CASSLVGGGGSYEQYF
TRBJ2-7 TRBV7-2 NA many TGTGCCAGCAGCTATGGACAAGGCCAGTACGAGCAGTACTTC CASSYGQGQYEQYF
TRBJ1-2 TRBV4-3 NA NA TGCGCCAGCAGCCAAAGGATGGGGGAGAACTATGGCTACACCTTC CASSQRMGENYGYTF